This TCR beta chain is from a study of cytomegalovirus exposure and HLA in healthy donors. Study-level background: A data release that came early held 75 million to 85 million unique TCRs from HLA-typed donors.

General study results and limits: Confirmation in vitro established that a few CMV-associated chains were specific for CMV antigens.

The donors comprised healthy bone marrow donors. The PCR had 60 Vbeta and 13 Jbeta primers. Repertoires were generated with immunoSEQ multiplex PCR, while TCRdb's copy carries only in-frame clones and drops some. Found here are approximately 120,000 clones, about 76% of them singletons; the top ten hold roughly 2.2%. By proportion, this clone is medium-sized. The antigen is unknown. Trimming took off 2 bases at V and 8 bases at J, with 15 bases between the two ends. The germline CDR1 and CDR2 sequences are SGHVT and SQSDAQ. The CDR3 contains 14 residues. The clonotype originates from a young woman in good health and CMV-seronegative. This chain uses TRBV7-4 with TRBJ1-2; unclear D gene. What was sequenced was PBMCs. CDR3 bases: TGTGCCAGCAGCTTATGTCTAAGGCCCGGGGGCTACACCTTC. As protein: CASSLCLRPGGYTF.